The 25 T cell receptor beta chains below were found in one sample sequenced in a study of T cells in Graves' hyperthyroidism and ophthalmopathy. TCR beta CDR3 region amplification was performed from RNA transcripts. Researchers ran a first-round RT-PCR on the TCR CDR3 using the HTBI primer set. Each CDR3 protein gets one entry after TCRdb re-called the multiplex PCR reads with MiXCR. This table has about 710,000 distinct CDR3 sequences, approximately 16% appearing once. The sample was blood. These receptors came from a man between 18 and 29 years old with Graves' hyperthyroidism.

This clonotype was recorded many times. The rearrangement links TRBV18 to TRBJ2-7; 7 bases are a match to TRBD2. Germline lookup yields CDR1 KGHSH and CDR2 LQKENI. The V gene end was trimmed by 8 bases and the J gene end by 0 bases; junction bases not matched to a gene: 10. The CDR3 sequence is 15 residues long. The CDR3 DNA is TGTGCCAGCAGTCCCCCAGCGGGAAGCTCCTACGAGCAGTACTTC. Its translation is CASSPPAGSSYEQYF.

The table lists this clonotype with a few counts. The chain has TRBV14 and TRBJ2-3, with D maybe TRBD2 (5 bases). Trimming took off 2 bases at V and 3 bases at J, with 9 bases between the two ends. This CDR3 is built from 14 residues. Germline V lookup: CDR1 SGHDN, CDR2 FVKESK. CDR3 loop: CASSQTGVTDTQYF. The CDR3, as DNA: TGTGCCAGCAGCCAAACCGGGGTGACAGATACGCAGTATTTT. The entire variable domain, with the rest obtained from reference TRBV14 and TRBJ2-3, is as follows: EAGVTQFPSHSVIEKGQTVTLRCDPISGHDNLYWYRRVMGKEIKFLLHFVKESKQDESGMPNNRFLAERTGGTYSTLKVQPAELEDSGVYFCASSQTGVTDTQYFGPGTRLTVL.

This rearrangement joins TRBV15 to TRBJ2-7, with 7 bases identical to TRBD1. Germline CDR1 and CDR2: LNHNV and YYDKDF (reference sequence). The J segment lost 4 bases and the V segment lost 4 bases, leaving 10 bases of the junction unmatched. CDR3 length: 15 residues. The CDR3 DNA is TGTGCCACCAGCAACGACAGGGCGAACGAATACGAGCAGTACTTC. This sequence encodes CATSNDRANEYEQYF.

This clonotype has ten or more counts. The chain is built from TRBV28 and TRBJ1-1; D gene uncertain. The CDR3 sequence is 11 residues long. Trimming left V 3 bases short and J 5 bases short, with 4 bases between. Germline CDR1 and CDR2: MDHEN and SYDVKM. In DNA form, the CDR3 reads TGTGCCAGCAGTTTTATGACTGAAGCTTTCTTT. It yields the protein CASSFMTEAFF.

Remarks on this clonotype: The junction differs from germline at one of its ends, possibly a read error. This chain joins TRBV15 and TRBJ1-5, with D possibly TRBD1 on 5 matching bases. CDR3 length equals 12 residues. Germline V gene lookup returns CDR1 LNHNV and CDR2 YYDKDF (reference sequence). CDR3 DNA sequence: TGTGCCACCGGACCTAGGGGTCAGCACCAGCATTTT. Translated: CATGPRGQHQHF.

This clonotype came up many times. The chain couples TRBV2 to TRBJ2-1; perhaps TRBD2 as D (7 bases). This CDR3 is built from 15 residues. Trimming shortened V by 5 bases and J by 8 bases, and 19 bases separated the two germline ends. The germline CDR1 and CDR2 sequences are SNHLY and FYNNEI. CDR3 sequence (DNA): TGTGCCAGCAGTCGGGGGGCGGTAAGGGGCGATGAGCAGTTCTTC. Protein: CASSRGAVRGDEQFF.

This clonotype came up a few times. The chain uses TRBV7-8 and TRBJ2-7; possible D gene TRBD1, 5 bases. CDR1 SGHVS and CDR2 FQNEAQ come from the germline V gene. This CDR3 is 15 amino acids long. The V end lost 0 bases, the J end lost 0 bases, and 9 bases lay between the germline ends. The CDR3 reads CASSLAQVTSYEQYF. The CDR3 DNA is TGTGCCAGCAGCTTAGCACAGGTGACCTCCTACGAGCAGTACTTC. The whole variable domain, remainder taken from reference TRBV7-8 and TRBJ2-7, is GAGVSQSPRYKVAKRGQDVALRCDPISGHVSLFWYQQALGQGPEFLTYFQNEAQLDKSGLPSDRFFAERPEGSVSTLKIQRTQQEDSAVYLCASSLAQVTSYEQYFGPGTRLTVT.

This clonotype was picked up many times. The chain joins TRBV27 to TRBJ1-5, with D possibly being TRBD1 (6 bases). V was shortened by 5 bases and J by 0 bases, with 17 bases between the two germline ends. CDR1 and CDR2 from the germline V gene are MNHEY and SMNVEV (reference sequence). CDR3 length equals 17 residues. The CDR3 is CASSPLWGGNSNQPQHF. Written as DNA, the CDR3 is TGTGCCAGCAGTCCTCTCTGGGGGGGCAATAGCAATCAGCCCCAGCATTTT.

The table lists this clonotype with a few counts. The chain couples TRBV12-3 or TRBV12-4 to TRBJ2-1; unclear D gene. This CDR3 is 12 amino acids long. V lost 3 bases, J lost 15 bases, and 15 bases lay in between. CDR3 nucleotides: TGTGCCAGCAGTTTTAACTTCCTGTCCCTGTTCTTC. It specifies CASSFNFLSLFF.

This clonotype has ten or more counts. V gene TRBV7-2 combines with J gene TRBJ2-5; TRBD2 agrees at 11 bases. The germline V gene has CDR1 SGHTA and CDR2 FQGNSA. The V segment lost 3 bases and the J segment 4 bases; nucleotides outside the gene matches: 16. The CDR3 is 19 residues long. This CDR3 reads CASSFPTLAGEIFGETQYF. The CDR3 nucleotides are TGTGCCAGCAGCTTCCCCACACTAGCGGGAGAAATCTTCGGAGAGACCCAGTACTTC.

This clonotype showed up many times. The V and J genes are TRBV12-3 or TRBV12-4 and TRBJ2-3; D is unclear. V lost 3 bases to trimming and J lost 4 bases, with 14 bases between them. The CDR3 length is 15 residues. The CDR3 DNA reads as TGTGCCAGCAGTTTCCTGGGCCCCACTGCAGATACGCAGTATTTT. Its translation is CASSFLGPTADTQYF.

This rearrangement joins TRBV7-9 to TRBJ2-7, with TRBD1 matching 7 bases. With V trimmed by 1 base and J by 3 bases, 6 bases remained unmatched. This CDR3 is 15 amino acids long. The V gene's germline CDR1 is SEHNR and CDR2 FQNEAQ (reference sequence). CDR3 DNA: TGTGCCAGCAGCTTAGTTCACAGGGGTATCTACGAGCAGTACTTC. This gives the protein CASSLVHRGIYEQYF. Full variable domain (rest looked up from reference TRBV7-9 and TRBJ2-7): DTGVSQNPRHKITKRGQNVTFRCDPISEHNRLYWYRQTLGQGPEFLTYFQNEAQLEKSRLLSDRFSAERPKGSFSTLEIQRTEQGDSAMYLCASSLVHRGIYEQYFGPGTRLTVT.

This clonotype has a handful of counts. The gene calls are TRBV9 and TRBJ2-1; the match to TRBD1 covers 7 bases. The V gene's germline CDR1 is SGDLS and CDR2 YYNGEE. Trimming took 0 bases from V and 0 from J; bases not matched to a gene: 0. CDR3 length: 15 amino acids. As DNA, the CDR3 is TGTGCCAGCAGCGTAGGGGACAGCTCCTACAATGAGCAGTTCTTC. Its translation is CASSVGDSSYNEQFF.

This rearrangement joins TRBV6-1 to TRBJ1-2; D remains unclear. V was pared by 5 bases and J by 8 bases, with 12 bases between. Germline-derived CDR1 and CDR2 are MNHNS and SASEGT. CDR3 length equals 12 residues. CDR3 nucleotide sequence: TGTGCCAGCAGTTTCCCCGGGCACGGCTACACCTTC. Residues: CASSFPGHGYTF.

This clonotype was counted at least ten times. The chain carries TRBV9 and TRBJ2-7; 11 nucleotides line up with TRBD2. Germline V gene sequence: CDR1 SGDLS, CDR2 YYNGEE. Trimming removed 4 bases from V and 0 bases from J; junction bases left unmatched: 6. This CDR3 has 16 amino acids. Written as DNA, the CDR3 is TGTGCCAGCAGCCCGGGGACTAGCGGCAACTCCTACGAGCAGTACTTC. It yields the protein CASSPGTSGNSYEQYF. The full variable domain, completed using reference TRBV9 and TRBJ2-7, is DSGVTQTPKHLITATGQRVTLRCSPRSGDLSVYWYQQSLDQGLQFLIQYYNGEERAKGNILERFSAQQFPDLHSELNLSSLELGDSALYFCASSPGTSGNSYEQYFGPGTRLTVT.

This clonotype was found many times. V is TRBV11-2 and J is TRBJ1-2; tentative D call: TRBD1 (5 bases). Germline CDR1 and CDR2: SGHAT and FQNNGV. This CDR3 has 16 amino acids. V lost 5 bases and J lost 4, with 20 bases in between. DNA of the CDR3: TGTGCCAGCAGCCGCCGGTCGGGGCTCGCGCCCTATGGCTACACCTTC. Protein product: CASSRRSGLAPYGYTF.

This clonotype was found many times. The CDR3 DNA reads TGTGCCAGCAGAACCGGCGGGAGTGAGCAGTTCTTC. Its protein is CASRTGGSEQFF. The chain employs TRBV2 and TRBJ2-1, with 7 bases that match TRBD2. Germline assignment: CDR1 SNHLY and CDR2 FYNNEI. Germline trimming cut 6 bases from V and 9 bases from J; bases unmatched to any gene: 5. The CDR3 length is 12 residues.

V gene TRBV6-1 combines with J gene TRBJ1-5, with no clear D. CDR3 size: 16 residues. CDR1 MNHNS and CDR2 SASEGT come from the germline V gene. Trimming cost V 2 bases and J 3 bases, with 14 bases left between them. The CDR3 nucleotides are TGTGCCAGCAGTGAATTTTATTCTGGGAACAATCAGCCCCAGCATTTT. It translates to CASSEFYSGNNQPQHF.

This clonotype was detected ten times or more. The chain is built from TRBV3-1 and TRBJ1-3; D unclear. V lost 3 bases and J 0 bases, leaving 15 bases between the germline ends. The CDR3 length is 17 residues. In germline, CDR1 is LGHDT, CDR2 YNNKEL (reference sequence). CDR3 region: CASSQNRRRTSGNTIYF. The CDR3 nucleotides read TGTGCCAGCAGCCAGAACCGGAGACGGACCTCTGGAAACACCATATATTTT.

This clonotype showed up many times. The chain carries TRBV29-1 and TRBJ2-3, with TRBD2 identical over 7 bases. CDR3 length: 16 residues. The J segment lost 6 bases and the V segment lost 0 bases, leaving 12 bases of the junction unmatched. Germline CDR1 and CDR2: SQVTM and ANQGSEA. CDR3 sequence: CSVEEYAGVGDDTQYF. CDR3 nucleotides: TGCAGCGTTGAAGAATATGCGGGAGTCGGGGACGATACGCAGTATTTT.

This clonotype was found a few times. The V and J genes are TRBV9 and TRBJ2-1, with D tentatively TRBD1 (6 bases). The germline gives CDR1 SGDLS, CDR2 YYNGEE. This CDR3 is built from 16 residues. Trimming shortened V by 2 bases and J by 3 bases, and 15 bases separated the two germline ends. The CDR3 DNA sequence: TGTGCCAGCAGCGTGGGGGCAGCCACGATCTACAATGAGCAGTTCTTC. Translating gives CASSVGAATIYNEQFF.

This clonotype was recorded many times. The rearrangement joins TRBV29-1 to TRBJ2-3, with TRBD2 matching over 15 bases. V shed 4 bases, J shed 5 bases, and the junction held 10 bases outside the gene matches. Germline V lookup: CDR1 SQVTM, CDR2 ANQGSEA. The CDR3 is made up of 17 amino acids. CDR3 in DNA: TGCAGCGTTGGGAGGACTAGCGGGAGGGCCCTCGGAGATACGCAGTATTTT. Translation: CSVGRTSGRALGDTQYF.

This chain uses TRBV15 with TRBJ2-4; 11 bases line up with TRBD2. Germline-derived CDR1 and CDR2 are LNHNV and YYDKDF (reference sequence). Losses at the gene ends were 4 bases for V and 8 bases for J; bases not matched to a gene: 7. This CDR3 spans 15 amino acids. The CDR3 nucleotides are TGTGCCACCAGCATACTAGCGGGGGACAGGGACATTCAGTACTTC. Translation: CATSILAGDRDIQYF. Combining the CDR3 with reference TRBV15 and TRBJ2-4 gives the whole variable domain DAMVIQNPRYQVTQFGKPVTLSCSQTLNHNVMYWYQQKSSQAPKLLFHYYDKDFNNEADTPDNFQSRRPNTSFCFLDIRSPGLGDTAMYLCATSILAGDRDIQYFGAGTRLSVL.

The J gene is TRBJ2-3, the V gene TRBV6-2 or TRBV6-3; D is perhaps TRBD1 (6 bases). The V gene lost 6 bases and the J gene lost 4 bases, with 14 bases spanning the gap. Per the germline V gene, CDR1 is MNHEY and CDR2 is SVGEGT. This CDR3 contains 14 residues. The CDR3 loop is CASRITGTADTQYF. Here the CDR3 DNA reads TGTGCCAGCAGAATAACAGGGACGGCAGATACGCAGTATTTT.

In this sample, this clonotype turned up a few times. The rearrangement joins TRBV20-1 to TRBJ2-3; TRBD2 aligns across 8 bases. Germline values: CDR1 DFQATT, CDR2 SNEGSKA (reference sequence). This CDR3 spans 14 amino acids. The CDR3, as DNA: TGCAGGGGGGATAGCGGGACAATCACAGATACGCAGTATTTT. It codes for CRGDSGTITDTQYF.